These 30 T cell receptor beta chains share one sample of origin, sequenced in a study of blood T cell repertoires in COVID-19 (dated by TCRdb to between 2020 and 2021). The library was built by means of the immunoSEQ multiplex PCR assay. TCRdb holds this immuneACCESS table with in-frame rearrangements only. Some clones are missing; in checked studies, unresolved V genes explain under half, and the rest has no known cause. The sample data list around 390,000 clones, and about 87% of these were observed just once. The ten largest clones add up to roughly 9.4% of the sample. Material for sequencing was PBMCs or T cells enriched from blood (not recorded which). These receptors were obtained from a woman aged 50 to 60 who had recovered from COVID-19.

The J gene is TRBJ1-2, the V gene TRBV10-3; TRBD1 agrees at 9 bases. CDR3 length equals 16 residues. Per the germline V gene, CDR1 is ENHRY and CDR2 is SYGVKD. V trimming: 0 bases; J trimming: 4 bases; junction bases outside the gene matches: 6. This CDR3 is CAISESAGQGLYGYTF. In nucleotides, the CDR3 is TGTGCCATCAGTGAGTCCGCGGGACAGGGCCTCTATGGCTACACCTTC.

The V call is TRBV9, the J call TRBJ2-5, with 7 bases aligning to TRBD1. Per the germline V gene, CDR1 is SGDLS and CDR2 is YYNGEE. This CDR3 comprises 14 residues. J lost 3 bases, V lost 3 bases, and 5 bases had no gene match. Here the CDR3 reads CASSESGTEETQYF. For the CDR3, the DNA is TGTGCCAGCAGCGAATCCGGGACAGAAGAGACCCAGTACTTC.

As regards this clone: Additional DNA sequences in this sample encode the identical CDR3. The CDR3 region is CASSQDRGTEAFF. The CDR3 nucleotides read TGTGCCAGCAGCCAAGATCGGGGCACTGAAGCTTTCTTT. The chain uses TRBV4-2 and TRBJ1-1; D uncertain. In germline, CDR1 is LGHNA, CDR2 YNFKEQ. V was shortened by 0 bases and J by 4 bases, with 6 bases between the two germline ends. This CDR3 contains 13 residues.

This chain uses TRBV6-5 with TRBJ2-1; a possible D gene is TRBD1 (6 bases). From germline, CDR1 is MNHEY and CDR2 SVGAGI. Between the trimmed V and J ends, which lost 6 bases and 2 bases, there was a span of 14 bases. The CDR3 is 15 amino acids. CDR3: CASRQTGFPYNEQFF. The CDR3 DNA reads as TGTGCCAGCAGACAAACAGGGTTTCCCTACAATGAGCAGTTCTTC.

V and J are TRBV27 and TRBJ2-1; 7 positions agree with TRBD1. The CDR3 is 13 residues long. The trim removed 4 bases at V and 9 bases at J, leaving 6 bases unmatched. Germline CDR1 MNHEY, CDR2 SMNVEV (reference sequence). The DNA of the CDR3 is TGTGCCAGCAGTTGGGGGACAGTAGGTGAGCAGTTCTTC. Protein product: CASSWGTVGEQFF.

The chain joins TRBV30 to TRBJ2-3; 9 bases are a match to TRBD2. V gave up 1 base and J gave up 6 bases; unmatched junction bases: 11. The CDR3 sequence is 16 residues long. The V gene's germline CDR1 is GTSNPN and CDR2 SVGIG (reference sequence). Written as DNA, the CDR3 is TGTGCCTGGAGTGGTATACTAGCGGGCGGCCAGGATACGCAGTATTTT. Encoded protein: CAWSGILAGGQDTQYF.

This clone has just one count. This rearrangement joins TRBV19 to TRBJ2-3; unclear D gene. This CDR3 is built from 12 residues. Germline V gives CDR1 LNHDA, CDR2 SQIVND (reference sequence). The V end was cut by 10 bases, the J end by 0 bases, with 8 bases between. The CDR3 reads CATSSSTDTQYF. In nucleotides, the CDR3 is TGTGCCACCTCTTCTAGCACAGATACGCAGTATTTT.

This rearrangement joins TRBV6-2 or TRBV6-3 to TRBJ2-3; 9 nucleotides agree with TRBD1. The ends lost 0 bases at V and 4 bases at J; junction bases unmatched: 2. Germline-derived CDR1 and CDR2 are MNHEY and SVGEGT. The CDR3 consists of 15 residues. CDR3 residues: CASSYSTGGPDTQYF. CDR3 DNA sequence: TGTGCCAGCAGTTACTCGACAGGGGGTCCAGATACGCAGTATTTT.

This chain joins TRBV29-1 and TRBJ1-1; possible D gene TRBD1, 5 bases. Germline lookup yields CDR1 SQVTM and CDR2 ANQGSEA. The CDR3 sequence is 14 residues long. With 1 base removed from V and 5 bases from J, the gap between germline ends came to 14 bases. The CDR3 loop is CSVEVVGGITEAFF. The CDR3 DNA is TGCAGCGTTGAAGTCGTCGGGGGGATAACTGAAGCTTTCTTT.

The CDR3 sequence: CASSPGQGVNTGELFF. CDR3 DNA: TGCGCCAGCAGCCCGGGACAGGGGGTAAACACCGGGGAGCTGTTTTTT. The chain combines TRBV4-3 with TRBJ2-2, with 11 bases identical to TRBD1. This CDR3 region has 16 residues. CDR1 LGHNA and CDR2 YSLEER come from the germline V gene. The ends lost 4 bases at V and 2 bases at J; junction bases unmatched: 3.

This clone was detected only once. The DNA of the CDR3 is TGTGCCATCAGTTCACGGACAGGGTCACCCCTCCACTTT. Translated, it gives CAISSRTGSPLHF. This chain connects TRBV10-3 to TRBJ1-6; TRBD1 matches 8 bases. Germline assignment: CDR1 ENHRY and CDR2 SYGVKD. V gave up 5 bases and J gave up 10 bases; unmatched junction bases: 4. CDR3 length: 13 residues.

This chain connects TRBV28 to TRBJ2-6; the D gene is possibly TRBD2 (6 bases). The CDR3 spans 17 residues. Germline CDR1 is MDHEN and CDR2 is SYDVKM. Trimming pared 6 bases from V and 2 bases from J, leaving 17 bases between. CDR3 amino acids: CASRTRGGGAGANVLTF. The CDR3 nucleotides read TGTGCCAGCAGAACCCGAGGCGGAGGGGCTGGGGCCAACGTCCTGACTTTC. Based on the CDR3 plus reference TRBV28 and TRBJ2-6, the full variable domain is DVKVTQSSRYLVKRTGEKVFLECVQDMDHENMFWYRQDPGLGLRLIYFSYDVKMKEKGDIPEGYSVSREKKERFSLILESASTNQTSMYLCASRTRGGGAGANVLTFGAGSRLTVL.

The gene calls are TRBV4-1 and TRBJ2-3; 9 bases align to TRBD2. The length of the CDR3 is 17 residues. CDR1 is MGHRA and CDR2 is YSYEKL in the germline V gene. J was trimmed by 2 bases and V by 2 bases; bases with no gene match: 8. CDR3 sequence (DNA): TGCGCCAGCAGCCAAACCCGGCGGGGGGGCGTCACAGATACGCAGTATTTT. Its protein is CASSQTRRGGVTDTQYF.

The rearrangement uses TRBV5-6 and TRBJ1-5; no reliable D call. Between the trimmed V and J ends, which lost 1 base and 1 base, there was a span of 9 bases. The germline V gene has CDR1 SGHDT and CDR2 YYEEEE. The CDR3 sequence is 15 residues long. CDR3 DNA sequence: TGTGCCAGCAGCTTGAGGCCGGGAAGCAATCAGCCCCAGCATTTT. Translated, it gives CASSLRPGSNQPQHF.

The chain is built from TRBV27 and TRBJ2-3; 11 bases fit TRBD2. Germline V gene data show CDR1 as MNHEY and CDR2 as SMNVEV (reference sequence). The CDR3 extends over 16 amino acids. The junction had 11 bases not matched to a gene; V was cut back by 1 base and J by 11 bases. The CDR3 is CASSLFIAGGPLRQYF. The CDR3 DNA reads TGTGCCAGCAGTTTATTTATAGCGGGGGGGCCTTTAAGGCAGTATTTT.

The chain has TRBV2 and TRBJ2-6; 10 positions match TRBD1. CDR1 and CDR2 (germline): SNHLY, FYNNEI. The J segment lost 4 bases and the V segment lost 11 bases, leaving 14 bases of the junction unmatched. The CDR3 sequence is 17 residues long. The CDR3 sequence is CAGSRDRGVTGANVLTF. CDR3 nucleotide sequence: TGTGCCGGATCCCGGGACAGGGGCGTCACCGGGGCCAACGTCCTGACTTTC.

This clone has a single count. The J gene is TRBJ1-2, the V gene TRBV19, with D tentatively TRBD1 (5 bases). The CDR3 runs 14 residues. The germline gives CDR1 LNHDA, CDR2 SQIVND (reference sequence). Trimming cost V 3 bases and J 8 bases, with 16 bases left between them. This CDR3 reads CASSIFLARVGYTF. As DNA, the CDR3 is TGTGCCAGTAGTATTTTTCTGGCCAGGGTCGGCTACACCTTC.

The CDR3: CASSYLGQPNYGYTF. The CDR3 DNA reads TGTGCCAGCAGTTACTTGGGACAGCCTAACTATGGCTACACCTTC. The rearrangement uses TRBV6-5 and TRBJ1-2, with 7 bases matching TRBD1. This CDR3 contains 15 residues. CDR1 is MNHEY and CDR2 is SVGAGI in the germline V gene. V lost 1 base, J lost 0 bases, and 2 bases stayed unmatched.

The genes are TRBV7-6 and TRBJ1-6, with D possibly matching TRBD1 (6 bases). Trimming took 5 bases from V and 7 from J, leaving 18 bases between them. The CDR3 spans 16 residues. The germline V gene has CDR1 SGHVS and CDR2 FNYEAQ. The CDR3 here is CASSDYRIRGNSPLHF. CDR3 bases: TGTGCCAGCAGCGACTACAGGATCAGGGGAAATTCACCCCTCCACTTT.

This rearrangement joins TRBV14 to TRBJ1-1; no clear D gene. Germline V gives CDR1 SGHDN, CDR2 FVKESK. V was trimmed by 7 bases and J by 11 bases, leaving 11 bases between them. This CDR3 contains 10 residues. This CDR3 reads CASTGGGAFF. The CDR3 nucleotides are TGTGCCAGCACGGGAGGCGGGGCTTTCTTT.

This chain joins TRBV7-8 and TRBJ1-6; possible D gene TRBD1, 5 bases. The CDR3 contains 15 residues. CDR1 is SGHVS and CDR2 is FQNEAQ in the germline V gene. The V gene lost 5 bases and the J gene lost 0 bases, with 8 bases spanning the gap. CDR3 nucleotides: TGTGCCAGCAGCCGGGGCAGCTCCTATAATTCACCCCTCCACTTT. This gives the protein CASSRGSSYNSPLHF.

This rearrangement joins TRBV19 to TRBJ1-6; 7 bases fit TRBD1. The CDR3 sequence is 13 residues long. Trimming cost V 10 bases and J 2 bases; bases outside gene matches: 2. Germline CDR1 is LNHDA and CDR2 is SQIVND (reference sequence). The CDR3 here is CATQGAYNSPLHF. In nucleotides, the CDR3 is TGTGCCACCCAGGGGGCCTATAATTCACCCCTCCACTTT.

The chain couples TRBV19 to TRBJ1-4, with a weak D call TRBD1 (6 bases). Germline V lookup: CDR1 LNHDA, CDR2 SQIVND (reference sequence). The CDR3 is 14 amino acids. V was cut by 9 bases and J by 10 bases, with 21 bases left in between. The CDR3 reads CASQTWTDGGKLFF. The CDR3 DNA is TGTGCCAGCCAAACCTGGACAGATGGGGGAAAACTGTTTTTT.

The J gene is TRBJ1-6, the V gene TRBV2, with TRBD1 matching over 7 bases. The CDR3 has 15 amino acids. Germline V lookup: CDR1 SNHLY, CDR2 FYNNEI. Unmatched junction bases numbered 8, after V lost 2 bases and J lost 10 bases. The CDR3 reads CASSETGVVRSPLHF. The CDR3 DNA reads as TGTGCCAGCAGTGAAACAGGGGTCGTTAGGTCACCCCTCCACTTT.

The V and J genes are TRBV25-1 and TRBJ1-4, with TRBD1 matching 8 bases. The V and J ends lost 1 base and 12 bases, in that order; junction bases with no gene match: 10. Germline CDR1 is MGHDK and CDR2 is SYGVNS. This CDR3 is built from 15 residues. The CDR3 DNA reads TGTGCCAGCAGTGAATTCGGGACAGGACCCGAAGAACTGTTTTTT. Translated, it gives CASSEFGTGPEELFF.

This chain joins TRBV28 and TRBJ1-4, with D maybe TRBD1 (5 bases). Trimming stripped 4 bases from V and 3 bases from J, with 15 bases between. There are 16 residues in the CDR3. Germline CDR1 reads MDHEN; CDR2 reads SYDVKM. CDR3 bases: TGTGCCAGCAGTTCAAGATCCGGGGGGGCTAATGAAAAACTGTTTTTT. This codes for CASSSRSGGANEKLFF.

The chain couples TRBV5-6 to TRBJ2-1; 13 nucleotides align to TRBD2. CDR1 and CDR2 from the germline V gene are SGHDT and YYEEEE. The CDR3 covers 17 residues. V trimming: 6 bases; J trimming: 5 bases; junction bases outside the gene matches: 11. The DNA for the CDR3 is TGTGCCAGCACCGGGACTAGCGGGGCCAAATGGAACAATGAGCAGTTCTTC. Amino acids: CASTGTSGAKWNNEQFF. Filled out from reference TRBV5-6 and TRBJ2-1, the complete variable domain reads DAGVTQSPTHLIKTRGQQVTLRCSPKSGHDTVSWYQQALGQGPQFIFQYYEEEERQRGNFPDRFSGHQFPNYSSELNVNALLLGDSALYLCASTGTSGAKWNNEQFFGPGTRLTVL.

The chain links TRBV15 to TRBJ1-4, with D possibly TRBD1 on 6 matching bases. The germline CDR1 and CDR2 sequences are LNHNV and YYDKDF (reference sequence). The V gene lost 3 bases and the J gene lost 2 bases, with 19 bases spanning the gap. The CDR3 runs 18 residues. The DNA of the CDR3 is TGTGCCACCAGCAGGGATCAGGGGAGCGGGGGGACTAATGAAAAACTGTTTTTT. Amino acids: CATSRDQGSGGTNEKLFF.

Many counts were recorded for this clone. The V and J genes are TRBV5-1 and TRBJ2-2; D possibly corresponds to TRBD1 (6 bases). The CDR3 is made up of 16 amino acids. Germline V gene sequence: CDR1 SGHRS, CDR2 YFSETQ. The V end lost 1 base, the J end lost 0 bases, and 10 bases lay between the germline ends. The CDR3 coding sequence is TGCGCCAGCAGCTTGAACGGACAGTCGAACACCGGGGAGCTGTTTTTT. Translated: CASSLNGQSNTGELFF.

The chain is built from TRBV7-3 and TRBJ2-7; D is perhaps TRBD1 (6 bases). The CDR3 contains 15 residues. V dropped 4 bases and J dropped 2 bases, with 15 bases sitting between them. The V gene's germline CDR1 is SGHTA and CDR2 FQGTGA. As DNA, the CDR3 is TGTGCCAGCAGCTACCGTGCTGACAGGACCTACGAGCAGTACTTC. Amino acid sequence: CASSYRADRTYEQYF.